Listed here are 32 T cell receptor beta chains from one sample, sequenced in a study of CD4 T cells in relation to SARS-CoV-2 and coronaviruses. Method: immunoSEQ multiplex PCR; TCRdb's copy keeps in-frame clones and lacks some. The sample has 60,000 to 75,000 clones; about 92% are singletons. Before the COVID-19 pandemic, during about 2011-2019, CD4+ T cells were taken from unexposed donors. Material for sequencing was naive CD4+ T cells from PBMCs. Noted subset: naive CD4+ T cells isolated by negative enrichment. These TCRs come from a human donor in good health.

The J gene is TRBJ1-5, the V gene TRBV27, with 9 bases aligning to TRBD1. The V and J ends lost 6 bases and 5 bases, in that order; junction bases with no gene match: 8. The germline CDR1 and CDR2 sequences are MNHEY and SMNVEV (reference sequence). The CDR3 has 15 amino acids. The CDR3 protein is CASRGWGQGDQPQHF. The CDR3 region has the DNA TGTGCCAGCAGGGGCTGGGGACAGGGCGATCAGCCCCAGCATTTT.

This sequence joins TRBV5-6 and TRBJ2-7; 9 nucleotides match TRBD1. J was trimmed by 3 bases and V by 0 bases; bases with no gene match: 1. CDR3 length: 14 amino acids. Germline V lookup: CDR1 SGHDT, CDR2 YYEEEE. In nucleotides, the CDR3 is TGTGCCAGCAGCTTGGGACAGGGGGGCTACGAGCAGTACTTC. Its protein is CASSLGQGGYEQYF.

The J gene is TRBJ1-6, the V gene TRBV7-9; TRBD1 matches 7 bases. Germline V gene data show CDR1 as SEHNR and CDR2 as FQNEAQ (reference sequence). The junction had 4 bases not matched to a gene; V was cut back by 2 bases and J by 6 bases. The CDR3 totals 15 residues. CDR3 sequence reads: CASSLTGTANSPLHF. The CDR3 DNA reads as TGTGCCAGCAGCTTAACCGGGACAGCTAATTCACCCCTCCACTTT.

The chain joins TRBV3-1 (or the pseudogene TRBV3-2) to TRBJ1-2, with 10 bases lining up with TRBD1. This CDR3 contains 16 residues. Losses at the gene ends were 6 bases for V and 8 bases for J; bases not matched to a gene: 15. Germline lookup yields CDR1 LGHDT and CDR2 YNNKEL (reference sequence). CDR3 amino acids: CASRDSKGQGIRGYTF. The CDR3 coding sequence is TGTGCCAGCAGAGACTCAAAGGGACAGGGGATTAGGGGCTACACCTTC.

The chain recombines TRBV28 with TRBJ1-1; maybe TRBD1 (5 bases). CDR1 MDHEN and CDR2 SYDVKM come from the germline V gene. V lost 3 bases and J 6 bases, leaving 14 bases between the germline ends. This CDR3 has 14 amino acids. CDR3 nucleotides: TGTGCCAGCAGTTTCATCAGGGTGGATGCTGAAGCTTTCTTT. This gives the protein CASSFIRVDAEAFF.

The sample holds one count of this clone. The rearrangement joins TRBV24-1 to TRBJ1-1, with D hard to call. Germline V gives CDR1 KGHDR, CDR2 SFDVKD. V was pared by 1 base and J by 3 bases, with 5 bases between. CDR3 length: 13 amino acids. The CDR3 region is CATSDFSYTEAFF. The CDR3 coding sequence is TGTGCCACCAGTGATTTTAGCTACACTGAAGCTTTCTTT.

This chain connects TRBV24-1 to TRBJ1-1; D gene unclear. V dropped 4 bases and J dropped 3 bases, with 8 bases sitting between them. The CDR3 sequence is 13 residues long. In germline, CDR1 is KGHDR, CDR2 SFDVKD. The CDR3 DNA sequence: TGTGCCACCAGTGAAAAGGCGGACACTGAAGCTTTCTTT. Its protein is CATSEKADTEAFF.

The chain couples TRBV27 to TRBJ1-2; perhaps TRBD1 as D (5 bases). The germline V and J ends were trimmed by 3 bases and 4 bases, with 15 bases remaining between them. The CDR3 has 15 amino acids. Germline CDR1 is MNHEY and CDR2 is SMNVEV (reference sequence). The CDR3 loop reads CASSLGPAYSYGYTF. The CDR3 DNA follows: TGTGCCAGCAGTTTGGGACCGGCCTACAGCTATGGCTACACCTTC.

The rearrangement links TRBV19 to TRBJ2-6; D not certain. The CDR3 consists of 16 residues. The germline V gene has CDR1 LNHDA and CDR2 SQIVND (reference sequence). V was shortened by 4 bases and J by 2 bases, with 12 bases between the two germline ends. DNA for the CDR3: TGTGCCAGTAGTAAAATCTTTGGAACTGGGGCCAACGTCCTGACTTTC. Translating gives CASSKIFGTGANVLTF.

This rearrangement joins TRBV7-9 to TRBJ2-1; D ambiguous. This CDR3 has 9 residues. Germline lookup yields CDR1 SEHNR and CDR2 FQNEAQ (reference sequence). V was pared by 5 bases and J by 14 bases, with 7 bases between. As DNA, the CDR3 is TGTGCCAGCAGCACCCTAGAGTTCTTC. It encodes CASSTLEFF.

The sample holds a few counts of this clone. Here the CDR3 DNA reads TGTGCCTGGAGCCCAGGACAGGGGTTTAGTGACGGCTACACCTTC. This codes for CAWSPGQGFSDGYTF. This chain joins TRBV30 and TRBJ1-2; 9 nucleotides agree with TRBD1. Germline V gene data show CDR1 as GTSNPN and CDR2 as SVGIG (reference sequence). The length of the CDR3 is 15 residues. The J segment lost 8 bases and the V segment lost 3 bases, leaving 13 bases of the junction unmatched.

The V gene is TRBV5-1, the J gene TRBJ2-3; 7 nucleotides align to TRBD1. The CDR3 is 16 residues long. The J segment lost 0 bases and the V segment lost 4 bases, leaving 8 bases of the junction unmatched. Per germline, CDR1 SGHRS and CDR2 YFSETQ. The DNA for the CDR3 is TGCGCCAGCAGCCAGGGGACAGTAATTAGCACAGATACGCAGTATTTT. It encodes CASSQGTVISTDTQYF.

This chain connects TRBV7-9 to TRBJ2-5; weak D call: TRBD2 (5 bases). The germline gives CDR1 SEHNR, CDR2 FQNEAQ (reference sequence). The V and J ends lost 8 bases and 2 bases respectively, with 12 bases between them. This CDR3 is 13 amino acids long. CDR3 loop: CASDFGRQETQYF. CDR3 DNA sequence: TGTGCCAGCGACTTTGGGAGACAAGAGACCCAGTACTTC.

The chain combines TRBV19 with TRBJ2-1; 8 positions agree with TRBD2. Trimming at V came to 3 bases and at J to 9 bases, leaving 13 bases not matched to a gene. The CDR3 runs 16 residues. Germline values: CDR1 LNHDA, CDR2 SQIVND (reference sequence). CDR3 in amino acids: CASSIIGSGSGGEQFF. CDR3 coding DNA: TGTGCCAGTAGTATCATCGGAAGCGGGAGTGGTGGTGAGCAGTTCTTC.

V usage is TRBV18 and J usage is TRBJ2-7; 7 nucleotides agree with TRBD1. CDR1 KGHSH and CDR2 LQKENI come from the germline V gene. The CDR3 totals 14 residues. V gave up 6 bases and J gave up 0 bases; unmatched junction bases: 5. CDR3 sequence reads: CASSSDRASYEQYF. CDR3 nucleotides: TGTGCCAGCTCTTCAGACAGGGCCTCCTACGAGCAGTACTTC.

This clone was seen just once. This sequence joins TRBV7-2 and TRBJ2-5; possibly TRBD2 for D (6 bases). V was pared by 3 bases and J by 4 bases, with 9 bases between. The CDR3 totals 13 residues. Germline V gene sequence: CDR1 SGHTA, CDR2 FQGNSA. CDR3 sequence (DNA): TGTGCCAGCAGCTTTAGCGGTTCAGAGACCCAGTACTTC. Residues: CASSFSGSETQYF.

This clone was recorded only once. V is TRBV3-1 (or the pseudogene TRBV3-2) and J is TRBJ2-7; D unresolved. V dropped 0 bases and J dropped 2 bases, with 8 bases sitting between them. The CDR3 loop spans 14 amino acids. Germline V gene sequence: CDR1 LGHDT, CDR2 YNNKEL (reference sequence). The CDR3 protein is CASSQDPATYEQYF. The CDR3 region has the DNA TGTGCCAGCAGCCAAGATCCAGCGACCTACGAGCAGTACTTC.

The chain recombines TRBV7-6 with TRBJ2-1, with no clear D. The CDR3 consists of 15 residues. Trimming took off 1 base at V and 2 bases at J, with 9 bases between the two ends. Germline assignment: CDR1 SGHVS and CDR2 FNYEAQ. In DNA, the CDR3 is TGTGCCAGCAGCTTAGGTAGTGCAACCTACAATGAGCAGTTCTTC. Its translation is CASSLGSATYNEQFF.

CDR3: CASSTRGRETQYF. DNA of the CDR3: TGTGCCAGCAGCACCCGGGGACGGGAGACCCAGTACTTC. The chain employs TRBV3-1 (or the pseudogene TRBV3-2) and TRBJ2-5; D may be TRBD1 or TRBD2 (5 bases each). V gave up 5 bases and J gave up 5 bases, with 12 bases separating them. CDR3 length: 13 amino acids. Germline CDR1 reads LGHDT; CDR2 reads YNNKEL (reference sequence).

The rearrangement joins TRBV9 to TRBJ2-5; 7 bases map to TRBD1. With 4 bases clipped from V and 5 bases from J, the junction kept 11 bases outside the gene matches. Per germline, CDR1 SGDLS and CDR2 YYNGEE. This CDR3 contains 15 residues. The CDR3: CASSQSTGLGETQYF. The CDR3 DNA is TGTGCCAGCAGCCAATCGACAGGGTTGGGGGAGACCCAGTACTTC. Complete variable domain (other parts from reference TRBV9 and TRBJ2-5): DSGVTQTPKHLITATGQRVTLRCSPRSGDLSVYWYQQSLDQGLQFLIQYYNGEERAKGNILERFSAQQFPDLHSELNLSSLELGDSALYFCASSQSTGLGETQYFGPGTRLLVL.

This rearrangement joins TRBV10-2 to TRBJ2-7, with 7 bases lining up with TRBD2. Germline assignment: CDR1 WSHSY and CDR2 SAAADI. The trim removed 9 bases at V and 1 base at J, leaving 6 bases unmatched. There are 13 residues in the CDR3. In DNA form, the CDR3 reads TGCGCCAGTTATGGCGGGGGATCCTACGAGCAGTACTTC. It codes for CASYGGGSYEQYF.

Concerning this clone: At one end, the junction sequence differs from germline, possibly due to a read error. The genes are TRBV7-7 and TRBJ1-1; the D gene is possibly TRBD1 (5 bases). Germline CDR1 reads SSHAT; CDR2 reads FNYEAQ (reference sequence). The CDR3 is 14 residues long. CDR3 bases: TGTGCTAGCAGCCCCCGTCAGGGGAACACTGAAGCTTTCTTT. Protein sequence: CASSPRQGNTEAFF.

V and J are TRBV19 and TRBJ2-2, with D maybe TRBD2 (6 bases). There are 15 residues in the CDR3. The germline CDR1 and CDR2 sequences are LNHDA and SQIVND (reference sequence). Trimming removed 1 base at V and 7 bases at J, with 13 bases between. The CDR3 sequence: CASSIVGGAGGELFF. The CDR3 DNA reads as TGTGCCAGTAGTATAGTCGGGGGAGCGGGCGGGGAGCTGTTTTTT. The complete variable domain, with remaining parts taken from reference TRBV19 and TRBJ2-2, reads DGGITQSPKYLFRKEGQNVTLSCEQNLNHDAMYWYRQDPGQGLRLIYYSQIVNDFQKGDIAEGYSVSREKKESFPLTVTSAQKNPTAFYLCASSIVGGAGGELFFGEGSRLTVL.

The CDR3 sequence is CASSLQRASEQYF. The CDR3 DNA reads as TGTGCCAGCAGTCTCCAGAGGGCGAGTGAGCAGTACTTC. The genes are TRBV12-3 or TRBV12-4 and TRBJ2-7; D might be TRBD2 (5 bases). Trimming pared 5 bases from V and 7 bases from J, leaving 15 bases between. The CDR3 has 13 residues.

This rearrangement joins TRBV7-9 to TRBJ2-7, with no clear D. With 0 bases removed from V and 7 bases from J, the gap between germline ends came to 4 bases. CDR1 is SEHNR, CDR2 FQNEAQ, per germline (reference sequence). There are 11 residues in the CDR3. This CDR3 is CASSLAGEQYF. In DNA form, the CDR3 reads TGTGCCAGCAGCTTAGCGGGGGAGCAGTACTTC.

The V and J genes are TRBV7-2 and TRBJ2-3, with TRBD1 identical over 7 bases. Germline V gene lookup returns CDR1 SGHTA and CDR2 FQGNSA. This CDR3 comprises 13 residues. After removal of 5 bases from V and 9 bases from J, the junction contained 8 bases not matched to a gene. For the CDR3, the DNA is TGTGCCAGCAGCCCGGGGTGGACAGGAACGCAGTATTTT. Translating it yields CASSPGWTGTQYF.

J is TRBJ2-7 and V is TRBV10-3; 9 positions match TRBD2. Germline V gives CDR1 ENHRY, CDR2 SYGVKD. V was clipped by 7 bases and J by 0 bases; unmatched bases: 7. The CDR3 is 15 residues long. CDR3 coding DNA: TGTGCCATCAACAACGGCGGGGGGGCCTCCTACGAGCAGTACTTC. Protein sequence: CAINNGGGASYEQYF.

V gene TRBV19 combines with J gene TRBJ1-2; a weak D match, TRBD1 (5 bases). Germline loops: CDR1 LNHDA, CDR2 SQIVND (reference sequence). V lost 4 bases and J lost 5, with 17 bases in between. This CDR3 has 15 amino acids. The CDR3 sequence: CASSKVRDGLYGYTF. The CDR3 DNA follows: TGTGCCAGTAGTAAAGTTCGGGACGGGCTTTATGGCTACACCTTC.

The DNA for the CDR3 is TGCGCCAGCAGCTTGGCGACCTCCTACAATGAGCAGTTCTTC. Translating gives CASSLATSYNEQFF. V gene TRBV5-1 combines with J gene TRBJ2-1; D is unclear. Germline lookup yields CDR1 SGHRS and CDR2 YFSETQ. V shed 0 bases and J shed 0 bases, with 4 bases lying between them. The CDR3 covers 14 residues.

V and J are TRBV19 and TRBJ2-5; no clear D gene. Germline CDR1 and CDR2: LNHDA and SQIVND (reference sequence). V lost 3 bases to trimming and J lost 5 bases, with 10 bases between them. CDR3 length: 13 residues. The CDR3 spells CASSIGWSETQYF. CDR3 sequence (DNA): TGTGCCAGTAGTATTGGATGGAGTGAGACCCAGTACTTC. Complete variable domain (other parts from reference TRBV19 and TRBJ2-5): DGGITQSPKYLFRKEGQNVTLSCEQNLNHDAMYWYRQDPGQGLRLIYYSQIVNDFQKGDIAEGYSVSREKKESFPLTVTSAQKNPTAFYLCASSIGWSETQYFGPGTRLLVL.

This chain joins TRBV30 and TRBJ1-2; 9 bases line up with TRBD1. CDR3 size: 10 residues. V trimming: 5 bases; J trimming: 12 bases; junction bases outside the gene matches: 4. In germline, CDR1 is GTSNPN, CDR2 SVGIG (reference sequence). CDR3 bases: TGTGCCTGGGGACAGGGGATGAACACCTTC. Protein product: CAWGQGMNTF.

This clone was recorded once. The J gene is TRBJ2-1, the V gene TRBV19; D uncertain. The CDR3 is made up of 13 amino acids. The germline V and J ends were trimmed by 4 bases and 3 bases, with 7 bases remaining between them. Looked up from germline, CDR1 is LNHDA and CDR2 is SQIVND (reference sequence). CDR3: CASSNTLYNEQFF. The CDR3 DNA sequence: TGTGCCAGTAGTAATACGCTCTACAATGAGCAGTTCTTC.